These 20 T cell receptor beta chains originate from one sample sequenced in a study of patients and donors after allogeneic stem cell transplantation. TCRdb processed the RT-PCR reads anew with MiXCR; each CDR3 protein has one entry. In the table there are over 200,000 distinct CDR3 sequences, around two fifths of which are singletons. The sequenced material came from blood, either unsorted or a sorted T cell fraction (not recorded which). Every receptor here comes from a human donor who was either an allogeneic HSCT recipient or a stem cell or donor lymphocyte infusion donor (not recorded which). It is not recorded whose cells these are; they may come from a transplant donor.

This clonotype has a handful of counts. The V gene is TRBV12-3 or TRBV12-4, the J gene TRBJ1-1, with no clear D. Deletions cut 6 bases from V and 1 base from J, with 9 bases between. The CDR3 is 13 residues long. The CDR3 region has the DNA TGTGCCAGCAGACTGACAAGGAACACTGAAGCTTTCTTT. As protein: CASRLTRNTEAFF.

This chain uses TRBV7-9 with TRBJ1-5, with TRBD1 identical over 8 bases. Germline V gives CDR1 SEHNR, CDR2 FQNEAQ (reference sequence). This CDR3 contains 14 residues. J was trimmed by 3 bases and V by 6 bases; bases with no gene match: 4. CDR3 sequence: CASRSDRDNQPQHF. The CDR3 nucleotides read TGTGCCAGCAGGTCGGACAGGGACAATCAGCCCCAGCATTTT.

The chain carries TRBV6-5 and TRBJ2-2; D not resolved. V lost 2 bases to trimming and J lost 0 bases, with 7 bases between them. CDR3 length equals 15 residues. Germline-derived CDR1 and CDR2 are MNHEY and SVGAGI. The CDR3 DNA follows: TGTGCCAGCAGTTACACGCCTACGAACACCGGGGAGCTGTTTTTT. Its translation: CASSYTPTNTGELFF.

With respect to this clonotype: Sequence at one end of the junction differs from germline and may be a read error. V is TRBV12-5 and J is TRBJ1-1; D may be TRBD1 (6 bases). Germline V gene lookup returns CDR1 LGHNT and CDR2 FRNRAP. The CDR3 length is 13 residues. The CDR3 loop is CASGLGARNEAFF. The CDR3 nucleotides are TGTGCTAGTGGGTTGGGGGCCCGCAATGAAGCTTTCTTT.

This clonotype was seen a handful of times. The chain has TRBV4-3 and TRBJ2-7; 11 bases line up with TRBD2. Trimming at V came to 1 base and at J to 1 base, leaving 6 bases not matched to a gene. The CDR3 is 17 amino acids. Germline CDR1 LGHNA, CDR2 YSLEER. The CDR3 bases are TGCGCCAGCAGCCAAGCCCCGGGACTAGCGGATTCCTACGAGCAGTACTTC. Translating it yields CASSQAPGLADSYEQYF.

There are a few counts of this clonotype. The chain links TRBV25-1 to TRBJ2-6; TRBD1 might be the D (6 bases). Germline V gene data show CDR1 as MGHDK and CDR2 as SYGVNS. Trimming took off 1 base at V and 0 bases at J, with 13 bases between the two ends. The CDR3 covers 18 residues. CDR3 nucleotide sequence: TGTGCCAGCAGTGAATCGGCAGGGGTCTTCTCTGGGGCCAACGTCCTGACTTTC. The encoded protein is CASSESAGVFSGANVLTF.

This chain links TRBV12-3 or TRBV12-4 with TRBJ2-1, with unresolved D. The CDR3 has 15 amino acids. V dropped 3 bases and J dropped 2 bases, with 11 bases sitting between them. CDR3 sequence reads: CASSFNSLTYNEQFF. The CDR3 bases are TGTGCCAGCAGTTTTAACAGCCTTACCTACAATGAGCAGTTCTTC.

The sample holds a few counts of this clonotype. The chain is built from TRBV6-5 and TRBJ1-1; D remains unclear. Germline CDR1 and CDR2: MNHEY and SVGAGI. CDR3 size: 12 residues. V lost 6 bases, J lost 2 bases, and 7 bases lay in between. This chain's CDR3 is CASRRPNTEAFF. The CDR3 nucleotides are TGTGCCAGCAGGCGACCAAACACTGAAGCTTTCTTT.

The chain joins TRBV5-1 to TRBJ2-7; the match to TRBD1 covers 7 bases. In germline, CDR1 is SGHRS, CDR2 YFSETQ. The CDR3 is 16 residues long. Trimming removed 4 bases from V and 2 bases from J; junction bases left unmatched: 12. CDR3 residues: CASSLSPTGPTYEQYF. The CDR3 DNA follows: TGCGCCAGCAGCCTGTCCCCGACAGGGCCCACCTACGAGCAGTACTTC.

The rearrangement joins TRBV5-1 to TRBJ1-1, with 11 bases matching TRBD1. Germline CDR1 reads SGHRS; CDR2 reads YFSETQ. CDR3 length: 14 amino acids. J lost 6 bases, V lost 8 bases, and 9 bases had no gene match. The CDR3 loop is CARYGGQGAAEAFF. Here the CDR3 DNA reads TGCGCCAGGTATGGAGGACAGGGGGCAGCTGAAGCTTTCTTT.

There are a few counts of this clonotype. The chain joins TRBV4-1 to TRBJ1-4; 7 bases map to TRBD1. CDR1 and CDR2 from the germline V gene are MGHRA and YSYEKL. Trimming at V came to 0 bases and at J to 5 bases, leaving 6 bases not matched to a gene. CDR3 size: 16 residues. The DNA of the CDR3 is TGCGCCAGCAGCCAAGATTACGGACAGGAGAATGAAAAACTGTTTTTT. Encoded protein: CASSQDYGQENEKLFF.

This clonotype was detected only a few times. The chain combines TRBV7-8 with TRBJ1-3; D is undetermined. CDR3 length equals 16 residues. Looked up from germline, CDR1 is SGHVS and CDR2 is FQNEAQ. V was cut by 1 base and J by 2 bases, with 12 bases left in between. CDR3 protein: CASSLGARRAGNTIYF. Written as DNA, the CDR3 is TGTGCCAGCAGCTTAGGAGCCCGGAGAGCTGGAAACACCATATATTTT.

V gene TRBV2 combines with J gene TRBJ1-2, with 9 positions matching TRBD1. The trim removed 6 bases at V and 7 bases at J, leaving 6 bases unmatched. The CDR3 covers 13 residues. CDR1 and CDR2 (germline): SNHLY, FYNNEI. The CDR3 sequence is CASRTQGASGYTF. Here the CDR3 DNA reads TGTGCCAGCAGGACACAGGGGGCAAGTGGCTACACCTTC. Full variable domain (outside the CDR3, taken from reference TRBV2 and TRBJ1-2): EPEVTQTPSHQVTQMGQEVILRCVPISNHLYFYWYRQILGQKVEFLVSFYNNEISEKSEIFDDQFSVERPDGSNFTLKIRSTKLEDSAMYFCASRTQGASGYTFGSGTRLTVV.

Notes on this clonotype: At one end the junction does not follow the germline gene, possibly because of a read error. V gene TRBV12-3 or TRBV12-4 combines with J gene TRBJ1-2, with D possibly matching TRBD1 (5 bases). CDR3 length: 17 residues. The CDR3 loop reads CASSLGWPGGANYGYTF. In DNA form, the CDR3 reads TGTGCCAGCAGCTTAGGATGGCCTGGGGGGGCTAACTATGGCTACACCTTC.

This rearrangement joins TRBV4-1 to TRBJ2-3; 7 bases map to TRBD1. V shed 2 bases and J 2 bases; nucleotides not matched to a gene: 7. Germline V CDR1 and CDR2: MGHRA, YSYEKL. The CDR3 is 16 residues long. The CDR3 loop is CASSQYLGTDTDTQYF. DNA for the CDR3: TGCGCCAGCAGCCAATACCTCGGGACAGACACAGATACGCAGTATTTT.

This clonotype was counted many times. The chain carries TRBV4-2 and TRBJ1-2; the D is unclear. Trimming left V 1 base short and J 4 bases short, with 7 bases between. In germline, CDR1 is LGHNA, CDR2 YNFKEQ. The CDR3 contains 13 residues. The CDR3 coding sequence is TGTGCCAGCAGCCAAGGCCAGATCTATGGCTACACCTTC. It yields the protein CASSQGQIYGYTF.

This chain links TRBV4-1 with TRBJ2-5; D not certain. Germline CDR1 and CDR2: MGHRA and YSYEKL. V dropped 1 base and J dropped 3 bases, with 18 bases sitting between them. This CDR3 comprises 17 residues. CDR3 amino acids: CASSQVDFRASEETQYF. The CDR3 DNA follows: TGCGCCAGCAGCCAAGTCGATTTCCGGGCGTCTGAAGAGACCCAGTACTTC.

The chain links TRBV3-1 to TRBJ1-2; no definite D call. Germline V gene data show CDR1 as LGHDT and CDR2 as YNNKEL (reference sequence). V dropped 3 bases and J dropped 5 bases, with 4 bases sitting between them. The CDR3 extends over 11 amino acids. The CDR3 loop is CASSHLYGYTF. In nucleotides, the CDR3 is TGTGCCAGCAGCCACCTTTATGGCTACACCTTC.

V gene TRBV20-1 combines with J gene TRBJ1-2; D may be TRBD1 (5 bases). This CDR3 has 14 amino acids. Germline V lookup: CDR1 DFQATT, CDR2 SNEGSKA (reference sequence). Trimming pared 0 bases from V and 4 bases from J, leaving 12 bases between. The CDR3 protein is CSARDGTLTYGYTF. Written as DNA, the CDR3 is TGCAGTGCTAGAGATGGGACTTTAACCTATGGCTACACCTTC.

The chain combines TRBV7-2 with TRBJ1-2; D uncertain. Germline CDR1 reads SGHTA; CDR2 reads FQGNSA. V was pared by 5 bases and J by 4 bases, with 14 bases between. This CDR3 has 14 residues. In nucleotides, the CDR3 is TGTGCCAGCAGCACCCGAGAGTGGGGCTATGGCTACACCTTC. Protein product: CASSTREWGYGYTF.